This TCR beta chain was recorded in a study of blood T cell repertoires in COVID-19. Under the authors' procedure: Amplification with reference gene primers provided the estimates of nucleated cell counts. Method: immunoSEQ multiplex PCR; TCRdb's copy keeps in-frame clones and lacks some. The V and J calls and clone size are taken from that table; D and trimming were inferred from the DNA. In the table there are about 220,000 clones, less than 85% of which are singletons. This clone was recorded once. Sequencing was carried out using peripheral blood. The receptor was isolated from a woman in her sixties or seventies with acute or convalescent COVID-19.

CDR3 in DNA: TGTGCCAGCAGCTTATGGGAGGACAAAGAGACCCAGTACTTC. Protein product: CASSLWEDKETQYF. The chain uses TRBV7-7 and TRBJ2-5; D possibly corresponds to TRBD2 (6 bases). Germline values: CDR1 SSHAT, CDR2 FNYEAQ (reference sequence). V was cut by 2 bases and J by 3 bases, with 10 bases left in between. The CDR3 contains 14 residues.